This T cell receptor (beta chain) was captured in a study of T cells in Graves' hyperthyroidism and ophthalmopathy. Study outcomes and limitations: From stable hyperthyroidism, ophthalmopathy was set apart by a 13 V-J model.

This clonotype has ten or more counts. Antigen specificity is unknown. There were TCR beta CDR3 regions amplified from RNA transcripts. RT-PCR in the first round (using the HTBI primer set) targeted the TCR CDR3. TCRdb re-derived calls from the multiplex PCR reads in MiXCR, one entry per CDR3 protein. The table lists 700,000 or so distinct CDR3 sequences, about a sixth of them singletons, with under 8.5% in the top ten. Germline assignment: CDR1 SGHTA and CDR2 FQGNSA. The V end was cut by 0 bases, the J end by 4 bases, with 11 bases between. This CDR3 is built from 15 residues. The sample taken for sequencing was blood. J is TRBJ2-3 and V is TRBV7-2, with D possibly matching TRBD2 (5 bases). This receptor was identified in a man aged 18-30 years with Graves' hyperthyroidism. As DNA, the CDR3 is TGTGCCAGCAGCTTAGCCCTCCTACTAGCAGATACGCAGTATTTT. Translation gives CASSLALLLADTQYF.